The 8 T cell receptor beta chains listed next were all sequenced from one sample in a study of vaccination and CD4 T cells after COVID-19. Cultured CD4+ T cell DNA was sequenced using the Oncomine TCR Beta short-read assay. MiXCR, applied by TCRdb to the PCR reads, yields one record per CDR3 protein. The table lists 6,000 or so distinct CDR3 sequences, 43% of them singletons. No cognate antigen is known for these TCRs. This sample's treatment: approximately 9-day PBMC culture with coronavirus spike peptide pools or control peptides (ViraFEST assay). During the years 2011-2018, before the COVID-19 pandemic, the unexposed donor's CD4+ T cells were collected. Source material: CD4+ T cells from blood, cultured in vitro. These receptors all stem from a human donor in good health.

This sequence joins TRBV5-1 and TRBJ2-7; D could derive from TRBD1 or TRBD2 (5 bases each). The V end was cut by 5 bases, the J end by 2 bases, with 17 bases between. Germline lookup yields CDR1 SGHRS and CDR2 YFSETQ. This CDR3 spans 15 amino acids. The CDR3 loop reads CASSRGDRLTYEQYF. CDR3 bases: TGCGCCAGCAGTCGTGGGGACCGTCTAACCTACGAGCAGTACTTC. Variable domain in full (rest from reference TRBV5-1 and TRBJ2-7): KAGVTQTPRYLIKTRGQQVTLSCSPISGHRSVSWYQQTPGQGLQFLFEYFSETQRNKGNFPGRFSGRQFSNSRSEMNVSTLELGDSALYLCASSRGDRLTYEQYFGPGTRLTVT.

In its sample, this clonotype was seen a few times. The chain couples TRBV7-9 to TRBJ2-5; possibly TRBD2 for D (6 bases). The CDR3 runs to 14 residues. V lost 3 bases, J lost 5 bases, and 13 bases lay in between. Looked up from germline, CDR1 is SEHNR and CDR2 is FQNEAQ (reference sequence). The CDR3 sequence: CASSLITSRETQYF. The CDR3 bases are TGTGCCAGCAGCTTGATAACTAGCAGGGAGACCCAGTACTTC.

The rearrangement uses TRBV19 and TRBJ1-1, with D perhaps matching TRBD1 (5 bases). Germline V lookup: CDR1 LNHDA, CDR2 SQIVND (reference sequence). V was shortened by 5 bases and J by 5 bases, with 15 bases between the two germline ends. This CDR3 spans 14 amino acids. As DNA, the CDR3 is TGTGCCAGTAGTGCCCCATGGGGGGAGACTGAAGCTTTCTTT. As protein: CASSAPWGETEAFF.

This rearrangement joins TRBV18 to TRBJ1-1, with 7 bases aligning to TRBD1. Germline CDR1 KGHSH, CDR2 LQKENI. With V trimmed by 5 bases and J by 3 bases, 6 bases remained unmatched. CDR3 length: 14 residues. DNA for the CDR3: TGTGCCAGCTCAAGACAGGGCGAAGACACTGAAGCTTTCTTT. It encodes CASSRQGEDTEAFF.

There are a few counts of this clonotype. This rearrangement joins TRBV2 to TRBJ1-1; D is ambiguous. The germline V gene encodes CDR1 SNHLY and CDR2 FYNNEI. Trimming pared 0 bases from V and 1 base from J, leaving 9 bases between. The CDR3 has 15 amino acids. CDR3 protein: CASSEAVSGNTEAFF. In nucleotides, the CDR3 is TGTGCCAGCAGTGAAGCGGTCTCAGGGAACACTGAAGCTTTCTTT.

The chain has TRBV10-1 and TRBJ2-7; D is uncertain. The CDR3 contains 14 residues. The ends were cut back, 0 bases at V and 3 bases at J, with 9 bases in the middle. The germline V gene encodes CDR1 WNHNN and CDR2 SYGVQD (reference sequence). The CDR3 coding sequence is TGCGCCAGCAGTGAGTCTATTTGGGGCTACGAGCAGTACTTC. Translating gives CASSESIWGYEQYF.

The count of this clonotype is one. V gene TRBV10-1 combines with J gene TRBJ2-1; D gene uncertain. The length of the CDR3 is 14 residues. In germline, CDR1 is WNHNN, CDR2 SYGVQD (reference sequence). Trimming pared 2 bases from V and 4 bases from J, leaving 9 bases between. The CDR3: CASSETTDYNEQFF. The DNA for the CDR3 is TGCGCCAGCAGTGAGACCACGGATTACAATGAGCAGTTCTTC.

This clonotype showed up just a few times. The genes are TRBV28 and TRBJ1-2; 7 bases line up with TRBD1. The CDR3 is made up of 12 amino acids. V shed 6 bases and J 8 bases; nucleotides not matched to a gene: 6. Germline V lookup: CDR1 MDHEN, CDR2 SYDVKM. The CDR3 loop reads CASRTGRGGYTF. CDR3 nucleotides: TGTGCCAGCAGGACGGGCAGGGGGGGCTACACCTTC.